This T cell receptor (beta chain) was recorded in a study of shared clonotypes between healthy human individuals. V was pared by 2 bases and J by 4 bases, with 11 bases between. The length of the CDR3 is 13 residues. The V gene's germline CDR1 is GTSNPN and CDR2 SVGIG (reference sequence). This clone was seen more than once but under ten times. In replicate PCRs of unsorted PBMC, approximately 0.3 ug DNA, roughly 31,000 T cell genomes, was used. The sequenced material, unsorted PBMC DNA, was run on ten immunoSEQ deep assay plates. Only in-frame clones appear in the TCRdb table, and some are missing; sequencing was by immunoSEQ multiplex PCR. Here the sample spans about 470,000 clones, 70% to 80% being singletons.

The sequence derives from a middle-aged woman in good health. Some clones in this sample may be carry-over from other donors' samples. Specimen: PBMCs. The rearrangement uses TRBV30 and TRBJ2-5; perhaps TRBD2 as D (6 bases). The CDR3 DNA reads TGTGCCTGGAGTCATGGGGGGTCAGAGACCCAGTACTTC. Amino acids: CAWSHGGSETQYF.